The entry that follows covers one T cell receptor (beta chain) sequence. Its specificity is unknown. Investigators prepared the TCR beta libraries by applying iRepertoire HTBI primers and Arm-PCR of CDR3 regions. One entry per CDR3 protein results from TCRdb running MiXCR on the multiplex PCR reads. This table holds hundreds of thousands of distinct CDR3 sequences, 20% to 25% found once. This specimen belongs to a study of regulatory T cells in long-lasting Graves disease. Study-level results: Peripheral blood alone, not thyroid tissue, underwent study.

The time point was: persistent/refractory GD, antithyroid drugs over 5 years with positive TRAb. Extracted PBMC RNA gave rise to the TCR library. Enrollment of patients was through an endocrinology department in Xi'an, China. The length of the CDR3 is 14 residues. The V and J ends lost 4 bases and 2 bases respectively, with 11 bases between them. The germline gives CDR1 MNHGY, CDR2 SVAAGI. The receptor was isolated from a female donor with Graves disease. The specimen was peripheral blood mononuclear cells (PBMCs), collected when the disease was refractory, from a patient treated with antithyroid drugs. The chain combines TRBV6-9 with TRBJ1-2; D not resolved. The DNA of the CDR3 is TGTGCCAGCAGTTTACCGGACGAAAACTATGGCTACACCTTC. Translated: CASSLPDENYGYTF.